This T cell receptor (beta chain) was sequenced in a study of T-cell reconstitution after alpha-beta-depleted transplantation in children. Study outcomes and limitations: T-cell numbers and diversity one year post-transplant derived largely from freshly generated T cells. Recipient T cells and thymic progenitors that survived were the source of the high TCRbeta diversity seen at day 60 in some patients. Expanded graft clones numbering several hundred reportedly gave rise to alpha-beta T cells about two months after transplant.

Researchers prepared the TCRbeta library using unique molecular identifiers, the study reports. Via MiXCR, TCRdb re-called the PCR reads, giving one row per CDR3 protein. Among 150,000 to 200,000 distinct CDR3 sequences listed, 11% were seen once. This clonotype was counted many times. As yet, its antigen is unknown. V shed 3 bases and J 6 bases; nucleotides not matched to a gene: 7. Germline CDR1 MNHEY, CDR2 SMNVEV (reference sequence). The CDR3 spans 16 residues. This rearrangement joins TRBV27 to TRBJ2-1; 11 positions match TRBD2. This clonotype was sampled from a boy younger than 10 with acute myeloid leukemia, due to receive a stem cell transplant. This specimen consisted of PBMCs, obtained before TCRalphabeta/CD19-depleted stem cell transplant. The CDR3 reads CASSFLPLAGGNEQFF. The CDR3 coding sequence is TGTGCCAGCAGTTTTTTACCCCTAGCGGGGGGCAATGAGCAGTTCTTC.